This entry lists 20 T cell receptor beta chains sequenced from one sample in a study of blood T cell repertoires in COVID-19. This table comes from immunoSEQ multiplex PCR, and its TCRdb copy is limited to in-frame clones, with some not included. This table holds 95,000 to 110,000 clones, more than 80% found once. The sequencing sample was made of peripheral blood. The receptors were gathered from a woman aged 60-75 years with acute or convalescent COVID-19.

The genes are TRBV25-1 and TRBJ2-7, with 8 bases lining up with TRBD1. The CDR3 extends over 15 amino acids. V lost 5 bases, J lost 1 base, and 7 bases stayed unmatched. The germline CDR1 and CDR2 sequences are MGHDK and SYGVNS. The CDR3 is CASSSGTGRSYEQYF. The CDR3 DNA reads TGTGCCAGCAGTTCTGGGACAGGCCGATCCTACGAGCAGTACTTC.

Written as DNA, the CDR3 is TGTGCCAGCAAGCCACCCGGGACAGACTATGGCTACACCTTC. Translated, it gives CASKPPGTDYGYTF. The chain is built from TRBV6-5 and TRBJ1-2, with 7 bases matching TRBD1. V shed 7 bases and J 3 bases; nucleotides not matched to a gene: 8. The germline gives CDR1 MNHEY, CDR2 SVGAGI. The CDR3 consists of 14 residues.

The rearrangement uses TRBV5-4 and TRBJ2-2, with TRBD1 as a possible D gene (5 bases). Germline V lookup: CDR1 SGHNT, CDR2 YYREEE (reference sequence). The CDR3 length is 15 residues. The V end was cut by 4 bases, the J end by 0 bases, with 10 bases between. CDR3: CASSGGHTNTGELFF. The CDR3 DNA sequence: TGTGCCAGCAGCGGTGGACATACGAACACCGGGGAGCTGTTTTTT.

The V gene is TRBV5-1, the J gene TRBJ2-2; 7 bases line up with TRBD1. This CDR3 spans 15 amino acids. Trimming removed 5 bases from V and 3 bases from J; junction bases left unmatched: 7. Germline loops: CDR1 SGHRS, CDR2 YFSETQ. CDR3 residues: CASRIQGMDTGELFF. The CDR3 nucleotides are TGCGCCAGCAGGATACAGGGGATGGACACCGGGGAGCTGTTTTTT.

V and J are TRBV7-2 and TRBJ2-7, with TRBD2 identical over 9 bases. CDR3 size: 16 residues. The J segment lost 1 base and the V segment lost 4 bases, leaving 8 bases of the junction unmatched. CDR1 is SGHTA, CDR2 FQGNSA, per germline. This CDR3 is CASSSGASGTSYEQYF. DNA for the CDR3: TGTGCCAGCAGCTCGGGAGCTAGCGGGACATCCTACGAGCAGTACTTC.

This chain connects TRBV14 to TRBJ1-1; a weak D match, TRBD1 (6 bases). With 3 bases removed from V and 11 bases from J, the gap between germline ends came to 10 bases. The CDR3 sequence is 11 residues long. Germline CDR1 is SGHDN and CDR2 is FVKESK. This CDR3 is CASSHGGAAFF. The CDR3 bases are TGTGCCAGCAGCCATGGGGGGGCGGCTTTCTTT.

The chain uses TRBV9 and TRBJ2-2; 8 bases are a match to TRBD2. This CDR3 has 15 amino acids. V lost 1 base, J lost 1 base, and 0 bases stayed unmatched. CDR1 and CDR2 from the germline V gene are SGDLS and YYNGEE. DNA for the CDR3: TGTGCCAGCAGCGTACTAGCGGGGAACACCGGGGAGCTGTTTTTT. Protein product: CASSVLAGNTGELFF.

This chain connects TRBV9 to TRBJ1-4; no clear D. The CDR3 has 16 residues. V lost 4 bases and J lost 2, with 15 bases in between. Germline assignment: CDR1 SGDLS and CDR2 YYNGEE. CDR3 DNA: TGTGCCAGCAGCTCCGACCCGGGAAACACTAATGAAAAACTGTTTTTT. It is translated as CASSSDPGNTNEKLFF.

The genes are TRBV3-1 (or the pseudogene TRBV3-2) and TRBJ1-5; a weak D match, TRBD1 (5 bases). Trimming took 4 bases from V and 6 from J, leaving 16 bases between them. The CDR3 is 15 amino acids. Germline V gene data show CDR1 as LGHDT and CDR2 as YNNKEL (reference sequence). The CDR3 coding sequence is TGTGCCAGCAGCCCGTGGGGCAGGGAGGGTCAGCCCCAGCATTTT. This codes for CASSPWGREGQPQHF.

CDR3 loop: CASSPRDRVYEQYF. In DNA form, the CDR3 reads TGTGCCAGCTCACCACGGGACAGAGTCTACGAGCAGTACTTC. The gene calls are TRBV18 and TRBJ2-7; 7 nucleotides align to TRBD1. The V gene end was trimmed by 1 base and the J gene end by 3 bases; junction bases not matched to a gene: 3. CDR3 size: 14 residues. Per germline, CDR1 KGHSH and CDR2 LQKENI.

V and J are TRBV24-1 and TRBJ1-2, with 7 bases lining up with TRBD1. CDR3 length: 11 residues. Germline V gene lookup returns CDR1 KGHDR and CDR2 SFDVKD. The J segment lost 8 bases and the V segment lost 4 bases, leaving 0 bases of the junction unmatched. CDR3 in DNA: TGTGCCACCAGTGAAGGGGGCGGCTACACCTTC. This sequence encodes CATSEGGGYTF.

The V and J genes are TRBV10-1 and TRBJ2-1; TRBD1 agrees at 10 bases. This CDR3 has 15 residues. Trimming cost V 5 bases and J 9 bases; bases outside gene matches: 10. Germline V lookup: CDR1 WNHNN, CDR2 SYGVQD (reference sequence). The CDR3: CASSPSGQGESEQFF. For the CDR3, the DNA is TGCGCCAGCAGTCCCTCCGGACAGGGGGAGTCTGAGCAGTTCTTC.

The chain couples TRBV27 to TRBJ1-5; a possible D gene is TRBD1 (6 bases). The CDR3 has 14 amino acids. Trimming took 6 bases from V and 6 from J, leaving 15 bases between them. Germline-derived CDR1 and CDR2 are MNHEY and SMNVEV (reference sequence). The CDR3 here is CASSHGGQSQPQHF. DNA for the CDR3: TGTGCCAGCAGCCATGGGGGCCAAAGTCAGCCCCAGCATTTT.

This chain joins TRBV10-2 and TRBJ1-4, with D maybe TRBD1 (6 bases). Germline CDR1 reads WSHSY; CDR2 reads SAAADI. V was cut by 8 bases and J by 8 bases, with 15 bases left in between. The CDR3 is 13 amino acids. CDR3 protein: CASSEWGREKLFF. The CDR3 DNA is TGCGCCAGCTCCGAATGGGGGCGAGAAAAACTGTTTTTT.

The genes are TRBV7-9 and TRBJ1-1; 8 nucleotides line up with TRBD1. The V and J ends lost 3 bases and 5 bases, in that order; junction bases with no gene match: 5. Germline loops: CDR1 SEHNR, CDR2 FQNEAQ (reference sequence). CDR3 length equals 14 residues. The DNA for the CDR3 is TGTGCCAGCAGCTTGGGACAGGCCCGGACTGAAGCTTTCTTT. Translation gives CASSLGQARTEAFF.

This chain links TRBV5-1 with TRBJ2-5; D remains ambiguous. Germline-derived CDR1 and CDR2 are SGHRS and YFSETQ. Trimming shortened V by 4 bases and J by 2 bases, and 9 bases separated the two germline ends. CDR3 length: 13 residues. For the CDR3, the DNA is TGCGCCAGCAGCCTCCTTTTACAAGAGACCCAGTACTTC. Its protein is CASSLLLQETQYF.

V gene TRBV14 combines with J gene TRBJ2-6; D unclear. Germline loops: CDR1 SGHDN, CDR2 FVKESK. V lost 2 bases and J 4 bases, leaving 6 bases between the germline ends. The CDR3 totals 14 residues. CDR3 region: CASSQHYGANVLTF. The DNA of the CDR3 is TGTGCCAGCAGCCAACACTACGGGGCCAACGTCCTGACTTTC.

The CDR3 region is CSASNLPQNYGYTF. The CDR3 DNA reads as TGCAGTGCTAGTAATCTCCCACAGAACTATGGCTACACCTTC. This chain connects TRBV20-1 to TRBJ1-2; D gene uncertain. The CDR3 loop spans 14 amino acids. The V gene's germline CDR1 is DFQATT and CDR2 SNEGSKA (reference sequence). Between the trimmed V and J ends, which lost 3 bases and 2 bases, there was a span of 13 bases.

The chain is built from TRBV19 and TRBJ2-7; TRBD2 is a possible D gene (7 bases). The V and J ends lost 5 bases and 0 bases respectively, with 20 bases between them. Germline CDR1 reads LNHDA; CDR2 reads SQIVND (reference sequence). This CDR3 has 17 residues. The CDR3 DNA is TGTGCCAGTAGTTCGATCGGGGGCGGGAGCGTCTCCTACGAGCAGTACTTC. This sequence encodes CASSSIGGGSVSYEQYF. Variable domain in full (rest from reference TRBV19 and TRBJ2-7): DGGITQSPKYLFRKEGQNVTLSCEQNLNHDAMYWYRQDPGQGLRLIYYSQIVNDFQKGDIAEGYSVSREKKESFPLTVTSAQKNPTAFYLCASSSIGGGSVSYEQYFGPGTRLTVT.

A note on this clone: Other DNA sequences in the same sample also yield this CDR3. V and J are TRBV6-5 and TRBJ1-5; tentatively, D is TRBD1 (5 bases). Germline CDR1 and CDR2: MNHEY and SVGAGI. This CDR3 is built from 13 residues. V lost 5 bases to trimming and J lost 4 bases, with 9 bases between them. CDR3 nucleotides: TGTGCCAGCAGTAGACAGCAAAATCAGCCCCAGCATTTT. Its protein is CASSRQQNQPQHF.